A selection of T cell receptor beta chains follows, all from one sample in a study of CD8+ T cells in alopecia areata. Method: immunoSEQ multiplex PCR; TCRdb's copy keeps in-frame clones and lacks some. Among fewer than 200,000 clones listed, 50% to 75% were seen once. Sample: CD4+ T cells sorted from blood, taken at week 0. The receptors were gathered from a human donor with alopecia areata. Each CDR3 is given with its conserved first and last residue. D genes are given only for firm matches.

J: TRBJ1-1; length: 13; D: TRBD1; V: TRBV29-1; CDR3: CSAKTGGNTEAFF
J: TRBJ2-3; length: 14; D: TRBD1; V: TRBV29-1; CDR3: CSARQGITTDTQYF
J: TRBJ2-7; length: 13; D: -; V: TRBV5-1; CDR3: CASSLQGIDEQYF
J: TRBJ2-7; length: 15; D: TRBD1; V: TRBV29-1; CDR3: CSVERDRESSYEQYF
J: TRBJ2-5; length: 16; D: TRBD2; V: TRBV5-1; CDR3: CASSLAFGGGGGTQYF
J: TRBJ1-6; length: 13; D: -; V: TRBV30; CDR3: CAWSLQGASPLHF
J: TRBJ1-1; length: 14; D: -; V: TRBV29-1; CDR3: CSVSFRLENTEAFF
J: TRBJ2-5; length: 11; D: -; V: TRBV5-1; CDR3: CASPEGETQYF
J: TRBJ2-1; length: 16; D: TRBD1; V: TRBV7-2; CDR3: CASSPTGTGFYNEQFF
J: TRBJ2-5; length: 15; D: -; V: TRBV2; CDR3: CASRLGTSRQETQYF
J: TRBJ1-5; length: 13; D: -; V: TRBV19; CDR3: CASSIDAIQPQHF
J: TRBJ1-5; length: 15; D: -; V: TRBV7-2; CDR3: CASSLVLGAGQPQHF
J: TRBJ2-5; length: 14; D: -; V: TRBV19; CDR3: CASRTSRLEGTQYF
J: TRBJ1-1; length: 14; D: -; V: TRBV5-1; CDR3: CASSLALKNTEAFF
J: TRBJ1-2; length: 14; D: -; V: TRBV30; CDR3: CALSGGIRGYGYTF
J: TRBJ2-6; length: 14; D: -; V: TRBV29-1; CDR3: CSVGGVAGANVLTF
J: TRBJ2-2; length: 17; D: TRBD1; V: TRBV30; CDR3: CAWIPGTGLANTGELFF
J: TRBJ1-2; length: 14; D: TRBD1; V: TRBV29-1; CDR3: CSARDRGRLNGYTF
J: TRBJ2-1; length: 14; D: -; V: TRBV7-3; CDR3: CASSLTLQNNEQFF
J: TRBJ2-7; length: 14; D: TRBD1; V: TRBV4-1; CDR3: CASTGTGQPYEQYF
J: TRBJ2-2; length: 12; D: -; V: TRBV25-1; CDR3: CASSGGVGELFF
J: TRBJ1-5; length: 17; D: -; V: TRBV19; CDR3: CASSPSIWGGPLQPQHF
J: TRBJ2-5; length: 14; D: -; V: TRBV4-1; CDR3: CASSQVPYQETQYF
J: TRBJ2-1; length: 15; D: -; V: TRBV27; CDR3: CASSSEVFGGNEQFF
J: TRBJ2-5; length: 9; D: -; V: TRBV29-1; CDR3: CSAGETQYF
J: TRBJ1-2; length: 14; D: TRBD1; V: TRBV6-5; CDR3: CASSNSWTGYGYTF
J: TRBJ1-4; length: 19; D: -; V: TRBV30; CDR3: CAWSVANGRTLGDRGELFF
J: TRBJ1-1; length: 15; D: TRBD1; V: TRBV19; CDR3: CASSPGTAGSTEAFF
J: TRBJ2-5; length: 15; D: TRBD1; V: TRBV4-1; CDR3: CASSQVTGRQETQYF
J: TRBJ1-2; length: 12; D: TRBD1; V: TRBV29-1; CDR3: CSVWGQGNGYTF
J: TRBJ1-1; length: 13; D: -; V: TRBV5-4; CDR3: CASTPGGSTEAFF
J: TRBJ1-1; length: 13; D: -; V: TRBV19; CDR3: CASTKQGNTEAFF
J: TRBJ2-6; length: 15; D: -; V: TRBV29-1; CDR3: CSVYSRGSGANVLTF
J: TRBJ2-2; length: 15; D: -; V: TRBV11-3; CDR3: CASSLYRASTGELFF
J: TRBJ2-5; length: 13; D: -; V: TRBV5-1; CDR3: CASSLVHEETQYF
J: TRBJ2-3; length: 15; D: -; V: TRBV29-1; CDR3: CSVTPLRGATDTQYF
J: TRBJ2-3; length: 12; D: -; V: TRBV30; CDR3: CAWRKGFDTQYF
J: TRBJ1-2; length: 15; D: -; V: TRBV6-1; CDR3: CASREKAVRGSGYTF
J: TRBJ1-1; length: 14; D: -; V: TRBV27; CDR3: CASRATGVNTEAFF